Included here is one TCR beta chain sequence, with context. This record comes from a study of blood T cell repertoires in COVID-19. On the study more broadly: The samples span acute and convalescent COVID-19 from the United States, Italy and Spain. The analysed material was cDNA or gDNA that came from T cells, B-cell-depleted T cells, or PBMCs.

In the source study's methods: It was from reference gene primer amplification that nucleated cell counts were estimated. Sequenced by immunoSEQ multiplex PCR; TCRdb stores in-frame clones only, minus some. V and J calls plus clone size are reproduced from that table; the DNA served to infer D and trimming. The sample has around 270,000 clones, more than 75% seen once; the top ten hold roughly 4.9%. Sequencing was done on a sample of peripheral blood. The clonotype originates from a woman aged 55 to 70 with COVID-19, enrolled during active disease.

The CDR3 loop reads CASSTGALNTEAFF. The CDR3 nucleotides are TGTGCCAGCAGCACAGGGGCCCTGAACACTGAAGCTTTCTTT. This rearrangement joins TRBV6-5 to TRBJ1-1; 7 bases line up with TRBD1. The CDR3 is 14 residues long. V lost 6 bases to trimming and J lost 0 bases; unmatched junction nucleotides: 4. The V gene's germline CDR1 is MNHEY and CDR2 SVGAGI.